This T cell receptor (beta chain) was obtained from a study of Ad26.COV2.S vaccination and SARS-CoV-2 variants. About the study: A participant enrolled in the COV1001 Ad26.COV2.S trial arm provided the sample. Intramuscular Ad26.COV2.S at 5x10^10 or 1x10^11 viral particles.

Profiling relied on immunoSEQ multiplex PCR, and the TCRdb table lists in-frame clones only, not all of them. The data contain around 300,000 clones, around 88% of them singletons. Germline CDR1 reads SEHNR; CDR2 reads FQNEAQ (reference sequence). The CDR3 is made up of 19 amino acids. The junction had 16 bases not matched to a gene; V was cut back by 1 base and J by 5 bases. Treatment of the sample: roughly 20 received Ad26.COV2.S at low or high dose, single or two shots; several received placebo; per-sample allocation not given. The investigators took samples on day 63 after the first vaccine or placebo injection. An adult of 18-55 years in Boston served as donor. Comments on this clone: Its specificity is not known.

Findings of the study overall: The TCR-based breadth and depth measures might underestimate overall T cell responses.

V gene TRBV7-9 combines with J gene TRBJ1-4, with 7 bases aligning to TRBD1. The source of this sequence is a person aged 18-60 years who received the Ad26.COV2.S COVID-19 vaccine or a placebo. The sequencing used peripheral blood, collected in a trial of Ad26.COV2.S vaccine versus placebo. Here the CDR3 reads CASSLVTGSAENKNEKLFF. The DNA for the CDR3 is TGTGCCAGCAGCTTAGTGACAGGGTCGGCCGAAAATAAGAATGAAAAACTGTTTTTT.